These 21 T cell receptor beta chains were all obtained from the same sample, sequenced in a study of T cell responses to AZD1222 COVID-19 vaccine. Libraries were prepared by immunoSEQ multiplex PCR; TCRdb keeps only in-frame clonotypes and omits some of them. The repertoire includes roughly 120,000 clones, more than 75% of them detected once, and roughly 8% sits in the top ten. Sequencing used peripheral blood, obtained on day 0 of AZD1222 vaccination. The origin of the receptors is an adult in good health.

The chain couples TRBV25-1 to TRBJ2-7; tentatively, D is TRBD1 (5 bases). The germline gives CDR1 MGHDK, CDR2 SYGVNS. The CDR3 has 12 amino acids. V dropped 5 bases and J dropped 6 bases, with 11 bases sitting between them. The CDR3 reads CASSPRVGEQYF. The CDR3 DNA is TGTGCCAGCAGTCCCAGGGTTGGCGAGCAGTACTTC.

This clone was recorded once. V gene TRBV30 combines with J gene TRBJ1-3; D might be TRBD1 (5 bases). Trimming removed 7 bases from V and 0 bases from J, with 19 bases in between. Germline V gene sequence: CDR1 GTSNPN, CDR2 SVGIG (reference sequence). The CDR3 consists of 16 residues. The CDR3 DNA reads TGTGCCTACCTCCCCAGACAGACTTCCTCTGGAAACACCATATATTTT. This sequence encodes CAYLPRQTSSGNTIYF.

This chain uses TRBV7-9 with TRBJ2-2, with 7 bases fitting TRBD1. CDR3 length equals 16 residues. The V gene's germline CDR1 is SEHNR and CDR2 FQNEAQ (reference sequence). The J segment lost 6 bases and the V segment lost 5 bases, leaving 12 bases of the junction unmatched. The CDR3 is CASSPTDREKAGELFF. The DNA for the CDR3 is TGTGCCAGCAGCCCGACCGACAGGGAGAAGGCCGGGGAGCTGTTTTTT. The full variable domain, with the rest looked up from reference TRBV7-9 and TRBJ2-2, is DTGVSQNPRHKITKRGQNVTFRCDPISEHNRLYWYRQTLGQGPEFLTYFQNEAQLEKSRLLSDRFSAERPKGSFSTLEIQRTEQGDSAMYLCASSPTDREKAGELFFGEGSRLTVL.

This clone was found once. V and J are TRBV5-4 and TRBJ1-2; perhaps TRBD1 as D (6 bases). The CDR3 loop spans 13 amino acids. Trimming took off 2 bases at V and 8 bases at J, with 13 bases between the two ends. Germline assignment: CDR1 SGHNT and CDR2 YYREEE (reference sequence). CDR3 loop: CASSLGGLEGYTF. In DNA, the CDR3 is TGTGCCAGCAGCTTAGGGGGGCTAGAAGGCTACACCTTC. The variable domain in full, with the rest retrieved from reference TRBV5-4 and TRBJ1-2, is ETGVTQSPTHLIKTRGQQVTLRCSSQSGHNTVSWYQQALGQGPQFIFQYYREEENGRGNFPPRFSGLQFPNYSSELNVNALELDDSALYLCASSLGGLEGYTFGSGTRLTVV.

This sequence joins TRBV5-1 and TRBJ1-4; TRBD1 might be the D (6 bases). Germline values: CDR1 SGHRS, CDR2 YFSETQ. The CDR3 has 15 residues. Trimming removed 1 base from V and 7 bases from J, with 14 bases in between. The CDR3 region has the DNA TGCGCCAGCAGCTTGAATGGGGGCTTGGGTGAAAAACTGTTTTTT. This encodes CASSLNGGLGEKLFF.

This chain connects TRBV4-2 to TRBJ2-7; D gene ambiguous. The germline gives CDR1 LGHNA, CDR2 YNFKEQ. The CDR3 has 16 amino acids. V lost 0 bases and J lost 2, with 14 bases in between. The CDR3 nucleotides read TGTGCCAGCAGCCAAGATCGAGAGCAGCCAACCTACGAGCAGTACTTC. It specifies CASSQDREQPTYEQYF.

The J gene is TRBJ1-1, the V gene TRBV11-1; D is possibly TRBD1 (6 bases). V lost 7 bases and J 1 base, leaving 10 bases between the germline ends. This CDR3 has 13 amino acids. Germline V gene lookup returns CDR1 SGHAT and CDR2 FQDESV (reference sequence). The CDR3: CASIDRWNTEAFF. CDR3 bases: TGTGCCAGCATTGACAGGTGGAACACTGAAGCTTTCTTT. Based on the CDR3 plus reference TRBV11-1 and TRBJ1-1, the full variable domain is EAEVAQSPRYKITEKSQAVAFWCDPISGHATLYWYRQILGQGPELLVQFQDESVVDDSQLPKDRFSAERLKGVDSTLKIQPAELGDSAMYLCASIDRWNTEAFFGQGTRLTVV.

J is TRBJ1-5 and V is TRBV19; D might be TRBD1 (5 bases). In germline, CDR1 is LNHDA, CDR2 SQIVND (reference sequence). CDR3 length equals 15 residues. Trimming took off 4 bases at V and 4 bases at J, with 14 bases between the two ends. The CDR3 is CASSKWDGRNQPQHF. The CDR3 DNA reads TGTGCCAGTAGTAAATGGGACGGGAGAAATCAGCCCCAGCATTTT.

The chain combines TRBV5-1 with TRBJ2-7; 7 bases map to TRBD1. The CDR3 totals 12 residues. Germline loops: CDR1 SGHRS, CDR2 YFSETQ. The junction had 0 bases not matched to a gene; V was cut back by 5 bases and J by 1 base. CDR3 nucleotide sequence: TGCGCCAGCAGGACAGGGTCCTACGAGCAGTACTTC. Protein product: CASRTGSYEQYF.

The V and J genes are TRBV4-1 and TRBJ2-1, with D unclear. Germline V gives CDR1 MGHRA, CDR2 YSYEKL. The ends were cut back, 0 bases at V and 1 base at J, with 16 bases in the middle. The CDR3 is 18 amino acids. The CDR3 sequence: CASSQDGRSALSYNEQFF. DNA of the CDR3: TGCGCCAGCAGCCAAGATGGGCGGAGTGCCCTTTCCTACAATGAGCAGTTCTTC.

The gene calls are TRBV3-1 (or the pseudogene TRBV3-2) and TRBJ2-7; no definite D call. This CDR3 spans 13 amino acids. V was cut by 1 base and J by 2 bases, with 6 bases left in between. The germline gives CDR1 LGHDT, CDR2 YNNKEL (reference sequence). The CDR3 region has the DNA TGTGCCAGCAGCCAAGTCGCCACCTACGAGCAGTACTTC. Encoded protein: CASSQVATYEQYF.

The chain links TRBV25-1 to TRBJ2-7; D is undetermined. The CDR3 is 14 amino acids. Trimming shortened V by 8 bases and J by 2 bases, and 16 bases separated the two germline ends. The germline V gene encodes CDR1 MGHDK and CDR2 SYGVNS. CDR3 region: CASAVPGLTYEQYF. In nucleotides, the CDR3 is TGTGCCAGCGCCGTACCGGGCCTAACCTACGAGCAGTACTTC.

With respect to this clone: Being one base from a much bigger clone, this may be a read error. V usage is TRBV28 and J usage is TRBJ1-1, with D possibly matching TRBD1 (5 bases). The germline V gene encodes CDR1 MDHEN and CDR2 SYDVKM. This CDR3 has 13 amino acids. V dropped 6 bases and J dropped 1 base, with 9 bases sitting between them. The CDR3 DNA reads as TGTGCCAGCAGACAGGCGGGGAACACTGAAGCTTTCTTT. Its translation is CASRQAGNTEAFF.

The J gene is TRBJ2-7, the V gene TRBV5-1; D possibly corresponds to TRBD1 (5 bases). Germline lookup yields CDR1 SGHRS and CDR2 YFSETQ. V lost 0 bases, J lost 2 bases, and 9 bases lay in between. This CDR3 contains 14 residues. The CDR3 is CASSLEGATYEQYF. The CDR3 nucleotides read TGCGCCAGCAGCTTGGAAGGGGCTACCTACGAGCAGTACTTC.

The genes are TRBV4-1 and TRBJ2-3; no clear D. The CDR3 is 14 residues long. The V gene lost 0 bases and the J gene lost 0 bases, with 4 bases spanning the gap. Germline loops: CDR1 MGHRA, CDR2 YSYEKL. The DNA of the CDR3 is TGCGCCAGCAGCCAAGAGGCTAGCACAGATACGCAGTATTTT. This translates into CASSQEASTDTQYF.

The chain employs TRBV4-2 and TRBJ1-1, with TRBD1 identical over 7 bases. V lost 0 bases to trimming and J lost 4 bases; unmatched junction nucleotides: 11. CDR1 is LGHNA, CDR2 YNFKEQ, per germline. The CDR3 runs to 17 residues. DNA of the CDR3: TGTGCCAGCAGCCAAGACTGGGACAGAGGAGGGAGCACTGAAGCTTTCTTT. Residues: CASSQDWDRGGSTEAFF.

The V and J genes are TRBV28 and TRBJ2-7; D gene unclear. Trimming took off 4 bases at V and 6 bases at J, with 22 bases between the two ends. The CDR3 runs 16 residues. Germline V gene lookup returns CDR1 MDHEN and CDR2 SYDVKM. CDR3 in DNA: TGTGCCAGCAGTTCCATACCCCGCCGGCTTCTTGGCGAGCAGTACTTC. It codes for CASSSIPRRLLGEQYF.

The chain recombines TRBV7-6 with TRBJ2-5; 8 bases match TRBD2. The CDR3 runs to 16 residues. Trimming took 2 bases from V and 4 from J; bases not matched to a gene: 9. CDR1 is SGHVS, CDR2 FNYEAQ, per germline. DNA of the CDR3: TGTGCCAGCAGCTTACCAGCGGGAGAGGCGGGAGAGACCCAGTACTTC. This gives the protein CASSLPAGEAGETQYF.

J is TRBJ1-3 and V is TRBV3-1 (or the pseudogene TRBV3-2); tentative D call: TRBD1 (5 bases). The V end was cut by 3 bases, the J end by 4 bases, with 7 bases between. Per the germline V gene, CDR1 is LGHDT and CDR2 is YNNKEL (reference sequence). This CDR3 comprises 13 residues. In nucleotides, the CDR3 is TGTGCCAGCAGCCATCAGGGAGGAAACACCATATATTTT. Translated, it gives CASSHQGGNTIYF.

CDR3 amino acids: CASSLKGSTEAFF. In nucleotides, the CDR3 is TGTGCCAGCAGTTTAAAGGGATCCACTGAAGCTTTCTTT. The J gene is TRBJ1-1, the V gene TRBV12-3 or TRBV12-4; D unclear. Trimming cost V 2 bases and J 4 bases, with 8 bases left between them. CDR3 length: 13 residues.

This clone was counted between two and nine times. The chain combines TRBV2 with TRBJ1-6; D is possibly TRBD1 (5 bases). The CDR3 contains 12 residues. Germline V CDR1 and CDR2: SNHLY, FYNNEI. V gave up 3 bases and J gave up 9 bases, with 6 bases separating them. CDR3 bases: TGTGCCAGCAGTGACGGGGGTTCACCCCTCCACTTT. It codes for CASSDGGSPLHF.